A selection of T cell receptor beta chains follows, all from one sample in a study of CD8 T cells in ankylosing spondylitis. TCRdb ran MiXCR on the 5' RACE reads and lists one entry per CDR3 protein. Counted here are approximately 290,000 distinct CDR3 sequences, around 21% occurring once; the ten biggest clones make up approximately 3.7%. The sequenced sample was blood, either unsorted or a sorted T cell fraction (not recorded which). The source of these receptors is a female donor with ankylosing spondylitis or in good health (not recorded which). CDR3s include the opening cysteine and the closing phenylalanine or tryptophan. Fields, in order: CDR3 protein, V gene, J gene.

CDR3aa: CASSSTRGSSYNEQFF
v_gene: TRBV7-9
j_gene: TRBJ2-1

CDR3aa: CAISATDRGEDGYTF
v_gene: TRBV10-3
j_gene: TRBJ1-2

CDR3aa: CSARFSGGGNQPQHF
v_gene: TRBV20-1
j_gene: TRBJ1-5

CDR3aa: CASSLDEGSTEAFF
v_gene: TRBV11-3
j_gene: TRBJ1-1

CDR3aa: CASNERGGNQPQHF
v_gene: TRBV12-3/TRBV12-4
j_gene: TRBJ1-5

CDR3aa: CASSSRESSNQPQHF
v_gene: TRBV2
j_gene: TRBJ1-5

CDR3aa: CAIKGRGGETQYF
v_gene: TRBV10-3
j_gene: TRBJ2-5

CDR3aa: CASSQERASTDTQYF
v_gene: TRBV4-3
j_gene: TRBJ2-3

CDR3aa: CSARDSGGSAYEQYF
v_gene: TRBV20-1
j_gene: TRBJ2-7

CDR3aa: CASSHSGRPNNEQFF
v_gene: TRBV11-2
j_gene: TRBJ2-1

CDR3aa: CATRAETTDTQYF
v_gene: TRBV10-3
j_gene: TRBJ2-3

CDR3aa: CASSLGGLGGYGYTF
v_gene: TRBV5-4
j_gene: TRBJ1-2

CDR3aa: CAWTGRQLFSPLHF
v_gene: TRBV30
j_gene: TRBJ1-6

CDR3aa: CASSLRRGRETQYF
v_gene: TRBV12-3/TRBV12-4
j_gene: TRBJ2-5

CDR3aa: CASRGQGATETQYF
v_gene: TRBV6-1
j_gene: TRBJ2-5

CDR3aa: CASSHDRPGTNYEQYF
v_gene: TRBV4-3
j_gene: TRBJ2-7

CDR3aa: CSADRGSGQFF
v_gene: TRBV20-1
j_gene: TRBJ2-1

CDR3aa: CASSQGRFGTSGGGSYNEQFF
v_gene: TRBV4-2
j_gene: TRBJ2-1

CDR3aa: CASSLDGTSGRPDTQYF
v_gene: TRBV11-2
j_gene: TRBJ2-3

CDR3aa: CSARDQTSGDLRTTGELFF
v_gene: TRBV20-1
j_gene: TRBJ2-2

CDR3aa: CASSRWGQDEAFF
v_gene: TRBV6-1
j_gene: TRBJ1-1

CDR3aa: CASSRLPLPTYEQYF
v_gene: TRBV4-3
j_gene: TRBJ2-7

CDR3aa: CASSLSGSNEQFF
v_gene: TRBV12-3/TRBV12-4
j_gene: TRBJ2-1

CDR3aa: CASSRGTFGEAFF
v_gene: TRBV7-8
j_gene: TRBJ1-1

CDR3aa: CASSLRQGSTF
v_gene: TRBV5-6
j_gene: TRBJ2-1

CDR3aa: CASSSDPPYNEQFF
v_gene: TRBV6-2/TRBV6-3
j_gene: TRBJ2-1

CDR3aa: CASSPAQVAGDTQYF
v_gene: TRBV5-4
j_gene: TRBJ2-3

CDR3aa: CASTLRGGRVSGYTF
v_gene: TRBV12-3/TRBV12-4
j_gene: TRBJ1-2

CDR3aa: CASSRNVGVGYEQYF
v_gene: TRBV7-2
j_gene: TRBJ2-7

CDR3aa: CSAQNRDYEQYF
v_gene: TRBV20-1
j_gene: TRBJ2-7

CDR3aa: CSARHSLSGNTIYF
v_gene: TRBV20-1
j_gene: TRBJ1-3

CDR3aa: CASRKLDRAGGYTF
v_gene: TRBV28
j_gene: TRBJ1-2